What follows are 5 T cell receptor beta chains derived from one specimen sequenced in a study of T cell clonality in common variable immunodeficiency. Only in-frame clones appear in the TCRdb table, and some are missing; sequencing was by immunoSEQ multiplex PCR. The sample shows fewer than 50,000 clones, no singletons; the ten largest hold over 1.3%. What was sequenced was peripheral blood mononuclear cells. The source is a person aged 18-70 years in good health.

This clone was seen ten or more times. Read sequence stops 3 residues before the CDR3 end, and the germline J gene provides the missing end. The chain employs TRBV2 and TRBJ1-1; D is ambiguous. The V gene's germline CDR1 is SNHLY and CDR2 FYNNEI. Trimming shortened V by 7 bases and J by 0 bases, and 18 bases separated the two germline ends. The CDR3 consists of 16 residues. CDR3 region: CASTELEPGLNTEAFF. The covered CDR3 bases are TGTGCCAGCACAGAACTAGAGCCAGGCCTGAACACTGAA.

This clone was seen at least ten times. Read data end 3 residues before the CDR3 end; the end is taken from the germline J gene. The chain couples TRBV7-3 to TRBJ2-1, with 7 positions matching TRBD1. The germline CDR1 and CDR2 sequences are SGHTA and FQGTGA. The CDR3 has 14 residues. The ends lost 3 bases at V and 6 bases at J; junction bases unmatched: 5. The chain's CDR3 is CASSFDRARNEQFF. Incomplete CDR3 DNA: TGTGCCAGCAGCTTTGACAGGGCCCGCAATGAG.

Note on this clone: From the germline J gene comes the end of the CDR3, since the read stops 3 residues before it. The gene calls are TRBV19 and TRBJ1-1, with 9 bases matching TRBD1. CDR3 length: 14 amino acids. V was pared by 5 bases and J by 3 bases, with 4 bases of the junction left unmatched. Looked up from germline, CDR1 is LNHDA and CDR2 is SQIVND (reference sequence). The sequenced CDR3 bases are TGTGCCAGTAGTTCGCGGACAGGGGACACTGAA. Amino acids: CASSSRTGDTE. The full CDR3 protein is CASSSRTGDTEAFF. Supplemented by reference TRBV19 and TRBJ1-1, the full variable domain reads DGGITQSPKYLFRKEGQNVTLSCEQNLNHDAMYWYRQDPGQGLRLIYYSQIVNDFQKGDIAEGYSVSREKKESFPLTVTSAQKNPTAFYLCASSSRTGDTEAFFGQGTRLTVV.

With regard to this clone: The missing CDR3 end, 3 residues past where the read stops, is filled in from the germline J gene. The rearrangement joins TRBV7-9 to TRBJ1-4; 7 nucleotides match TRBD1. Germline CDR1 and CDR2: SEHNR and FQNEAQ (reference sequence). The CDR3 consists of 15 residues. The covered CDR3 bases are TGTGCCAGCAGCTTAGCACAGGGGCCTCACTCACCA. Translating it yields CASSLAQGPHSP. The whole CDR3 sequence is CASSLAQGPHSPLFF.

This clone was counted between two and nine times. The CDR3 extends 3 residues past the end of the read, so its final part is completed from the germline J gene. V gene TRBV11-3 combines with J gene TRBJ2-1; a weak D match, TRBD1 (6 bases). The V end was cut by 6 bases, the J end by 4 bases, with 16 bases between. Germline CDR1 reads SGHNT; CDR2 reads YENEEA. The CDR3 totals 15 residues. The CDR3 protein is CASSSRQGSYNEQFF. The CDR3 DNA, read in part, is TGTGCCAGCAGTTCGAGGCAGGGGAGTTACAATGAG. The whole variable domain, remainder taken from reference TRBV11-3 and TRBJ2-1, is EAGVVQSPRYKIIEKKQPVAFWCNPISGHNTLYWYLQNLGQGPELLIRYENEEAVDDSQLPKDRFSAERLKGVDSTLKIQPAELGDSAVYLCASSSRQGSYNEQFFGPGTRLTVL.